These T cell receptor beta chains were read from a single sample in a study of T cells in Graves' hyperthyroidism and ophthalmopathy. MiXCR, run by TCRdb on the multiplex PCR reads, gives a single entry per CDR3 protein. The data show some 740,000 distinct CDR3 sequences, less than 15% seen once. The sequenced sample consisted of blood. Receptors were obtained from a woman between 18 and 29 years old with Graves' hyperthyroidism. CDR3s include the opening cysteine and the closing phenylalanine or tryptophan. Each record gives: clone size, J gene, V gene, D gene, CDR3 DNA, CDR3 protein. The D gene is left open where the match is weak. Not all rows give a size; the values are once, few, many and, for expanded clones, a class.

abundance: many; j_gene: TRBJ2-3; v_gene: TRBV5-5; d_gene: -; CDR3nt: TGTGCCAGCAGCTTGCTGGCGGGGGCGAGCACAGATACGCAGTATTTT; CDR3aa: CASSLLAGASTDTQYF
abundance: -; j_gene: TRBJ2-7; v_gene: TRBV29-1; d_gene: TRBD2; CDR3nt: TGCAGCGTTGAGATGCGGGAGGGGGGAACCTACGAGCAGTACTTC; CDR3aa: CSVEMREGGTYEQYF
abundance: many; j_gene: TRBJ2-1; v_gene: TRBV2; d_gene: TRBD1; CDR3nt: TGTGCCAGCAGTGTCGAACAGGGGATAGGCCGCAAGTTCTTC; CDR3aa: CASSVEQGIGRKFF
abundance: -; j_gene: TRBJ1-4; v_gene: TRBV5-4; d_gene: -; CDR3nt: TGTGCCAGCAGCTTCCACAGTACTAATGAAAAACTGTTTTTT; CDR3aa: CASSFHSTNEKLFF
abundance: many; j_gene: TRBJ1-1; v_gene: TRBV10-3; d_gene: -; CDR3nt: TGTGCCACCGAGATCAGACTTGGGACTGAAGCTTTCTTT; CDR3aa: CATEIRLGTEAFF
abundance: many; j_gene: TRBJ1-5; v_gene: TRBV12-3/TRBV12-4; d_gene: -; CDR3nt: TGTGCCAGCAGTAACCGACGGGGGGTATATAGCAATCAGCCCCAGCATTTT; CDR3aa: CASSNRRGVYSNQPQHF
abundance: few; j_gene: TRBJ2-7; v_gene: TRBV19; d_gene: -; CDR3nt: TGTGCCAGTAGTAGGGACACAGATCACTACGAGCAGTACTTC; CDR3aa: CASSRDTDHYEQYF
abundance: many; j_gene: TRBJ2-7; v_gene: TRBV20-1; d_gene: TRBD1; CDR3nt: TGCAGTGCTACTATCGGGACAGGGTTGTCCTACGAGCAGTACTTC; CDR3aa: CSATIGTGLSYEQYF
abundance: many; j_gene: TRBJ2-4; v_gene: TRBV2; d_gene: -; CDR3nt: TGTGCCAGCAGTGACTCCCGGGGAGCCAAAAACATTCAGTACTTC; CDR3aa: CASSDSRGAKNIQYF
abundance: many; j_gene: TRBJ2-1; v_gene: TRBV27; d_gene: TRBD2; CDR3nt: TGTGCCAGCAGTCTACTAGCGAACAGCTACAATGAGCAGTTCTTC; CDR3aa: CASSLLANSYNEQFF
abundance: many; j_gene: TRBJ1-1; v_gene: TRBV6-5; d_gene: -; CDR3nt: TGTGCCAGCAGTTACCCAGCAGGGGCGGGGAACACTGAAGCTTTCTTT; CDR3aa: CASSYPAGAGNTEAFF
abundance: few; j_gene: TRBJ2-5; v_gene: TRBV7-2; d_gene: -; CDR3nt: TGTGCCAGCAGCACGAGACAGGGGAGGGCAGAGACCCAGTACTTC; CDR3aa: CASSTRQGRAETQYF
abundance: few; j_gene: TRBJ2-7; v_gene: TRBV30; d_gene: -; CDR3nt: TGTGCCTGGCGGCCAACCGCTGGACAGCTAGTATCCTACGAGCAGTACTTC; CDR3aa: CAWRPTAGQLVSYEQYF
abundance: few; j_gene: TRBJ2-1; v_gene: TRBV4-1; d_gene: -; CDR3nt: TGCGCCAGCAGCCAAGTAGGCAGTGAGCAGTTCTTC; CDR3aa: CASSQVGSEQFF
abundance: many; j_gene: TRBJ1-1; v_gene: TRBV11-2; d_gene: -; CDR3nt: TGTGCCAGCAGCTTAAAGCCCTCTGAAGCTTTCTTT; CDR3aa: CASSLKPSEAFF
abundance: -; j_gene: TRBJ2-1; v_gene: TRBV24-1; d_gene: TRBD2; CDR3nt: TGTGCCACCAGTGATAGCGGGAGGAAAGCCTATGAGCAGTTCTTC; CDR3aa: CATSDSGRKAYEQFF
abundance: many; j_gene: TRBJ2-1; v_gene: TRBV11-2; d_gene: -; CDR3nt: TGTGCCAGCAGCTTTGTGGACCTCTACAATGAGCAGTTCTTC; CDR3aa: CASSFVDLYNEQFF
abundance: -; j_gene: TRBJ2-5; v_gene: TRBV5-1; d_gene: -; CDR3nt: TGCGCCAGCAGCGCAGTAGGGGCCCAGTACTTC; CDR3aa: CASSAVGAQYF
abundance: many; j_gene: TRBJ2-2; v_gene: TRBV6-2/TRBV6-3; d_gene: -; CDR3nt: TGTGCCAGCAGTTACCGCCGTGCCGGGAGCGACACCGGGGAGCTGTTTTTT; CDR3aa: CASSYRRAGSDTGELFF
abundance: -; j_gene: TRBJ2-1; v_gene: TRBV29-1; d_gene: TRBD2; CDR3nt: TGCAGCGTTCCTGGGCGTAGCGGGAGGGAATACAATGAGCAGTTCTTC; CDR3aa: CSVPGRSGREYNEQFF
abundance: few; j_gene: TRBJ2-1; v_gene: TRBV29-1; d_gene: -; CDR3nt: TGCAGCGTAATCTCGGAGGGGAGCTCCTACAATGAGCAGTTCTTC; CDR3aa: CSVISEGSSYNEQFF
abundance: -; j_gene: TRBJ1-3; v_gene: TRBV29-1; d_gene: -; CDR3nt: TGCAGCGTCCTCTCCCCTAGGGGACGAGACGGAAACACCATATATTTT; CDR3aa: CSVLSPRGRDGNTIYF
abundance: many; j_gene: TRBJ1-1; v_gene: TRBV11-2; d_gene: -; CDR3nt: TGTGCCAGCAGCTCCTGGTCCGACACTGAAGCTTTCTTT; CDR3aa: CASSSWSDTEAFF
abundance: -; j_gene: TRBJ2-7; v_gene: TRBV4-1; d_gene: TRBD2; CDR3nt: TGCGCCAGCAGCCAAGATAGCGGCGGGAGGCCAACCCGAGAGCAGTACTTC; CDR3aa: CASSQDSGGRPTREQYF
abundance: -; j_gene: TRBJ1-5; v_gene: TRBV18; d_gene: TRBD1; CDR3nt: TGTGCCAGCTCACCAGGGACAGGGGAAGGAAGCCAGCCCCAGCATTTT; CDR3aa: CASSPGTGEGSQPQHF
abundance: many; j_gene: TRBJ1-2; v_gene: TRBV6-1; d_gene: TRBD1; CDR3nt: TGTGCCAGCAGACAGGGGGAAGGGGGCTACACCTTC; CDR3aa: CASRQGEGGYTF
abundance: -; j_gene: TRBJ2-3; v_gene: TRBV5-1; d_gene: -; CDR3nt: TGCGCCAGCAGCTTGTTTTTCGGGGACGGCACAGATACGCAGTATTTT; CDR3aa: CASSLFFGDGTDTQYF
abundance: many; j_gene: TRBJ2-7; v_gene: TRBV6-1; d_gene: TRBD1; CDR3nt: TGTGCCAGCAGTGAAAGGACAGGCGGCTCCTACGAGCAGTACTTC; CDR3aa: CASSERTGGSYEQYF
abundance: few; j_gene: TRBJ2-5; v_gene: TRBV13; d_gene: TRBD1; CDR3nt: TGTGCCAGCAGCCCCCGGGGACAGAACCAAGAGACCCAGTACTTC; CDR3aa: CASSPRGQNQETQYF
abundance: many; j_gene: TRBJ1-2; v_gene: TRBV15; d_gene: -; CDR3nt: TGTGCCACCAGCAGAGATCTGGGAAAGGGGTATGGCTACACCTTC; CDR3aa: CATSRDLGKGYGYTF
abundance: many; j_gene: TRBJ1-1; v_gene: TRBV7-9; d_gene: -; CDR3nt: TGTGCCAGCAGCGCTGGACGGGTGAACACTGAAGCTTTCTTT; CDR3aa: CASSAGRVNTEAFF
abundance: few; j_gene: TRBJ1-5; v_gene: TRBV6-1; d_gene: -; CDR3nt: TGTGCCAGCAGGGACTGGAATCAGCCCCAGCATTTT; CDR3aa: CASRDWNQPQHF
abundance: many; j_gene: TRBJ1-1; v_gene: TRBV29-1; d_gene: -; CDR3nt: TGCAGCGGATCATCCGGCACTGAAGCTTTCTTT; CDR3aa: CSGSSGTEAFF
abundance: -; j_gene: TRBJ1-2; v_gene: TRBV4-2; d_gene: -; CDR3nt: TGTGCCAGCAGCCAAGGGACGGCTAACTATGGCTACACCTTC; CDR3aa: CASSQGTANYGYTF
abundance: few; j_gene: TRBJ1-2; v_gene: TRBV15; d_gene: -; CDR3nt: TGTGCCACCAGCAGTGCTAGGGAGGAGGGACCGAATTATGGCTACACCTTC; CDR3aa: CATSSAREEGPNYGYTF
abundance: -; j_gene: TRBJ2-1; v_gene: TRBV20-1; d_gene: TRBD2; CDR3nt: TGCAGTGCTAGACCTCATAAGGGCGGGAGCTCCTACAATGAGCAGTTCTTC; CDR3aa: CSARPHKGGSSYNEQFF
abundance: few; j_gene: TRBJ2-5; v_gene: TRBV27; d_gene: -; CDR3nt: TGTGCCAGCAGTTGGGGGATCGGTTTGCGGGAGACCCAGTACTTC; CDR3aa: CASSWGIGLRETQYF
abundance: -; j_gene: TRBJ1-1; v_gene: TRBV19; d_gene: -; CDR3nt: TGTGCCAGTACCATCCGGGGTCCCACTGAAGCTTTCTTT; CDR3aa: CASTIRGPTEAFF
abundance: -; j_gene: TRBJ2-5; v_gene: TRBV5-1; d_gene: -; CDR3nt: TGCGCCAGCAGCTTGGTTATAGGGGGTCGAGAGACCCAGTACTTC; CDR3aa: CASSLVIGGRETQYF
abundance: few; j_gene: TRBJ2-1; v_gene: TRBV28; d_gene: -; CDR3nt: TGTGCCACTTCCCGGACAGTGCATAATGAGCAGTTCTTC; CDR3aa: CATSRTVHNEQFF
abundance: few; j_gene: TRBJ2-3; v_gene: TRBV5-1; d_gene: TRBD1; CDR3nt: TGCGCCAGCAGCCATAGGGACAGGGCTTGGGCAGATACGCAGTATTTT; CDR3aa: CASSHRDRAWADTQYF
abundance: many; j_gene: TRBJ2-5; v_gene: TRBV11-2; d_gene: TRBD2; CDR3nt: TGTGCCAGCAGCCGTGGCAAGCGGGACCCAGAGACCCAGTACTTC; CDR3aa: CASSRGKRDPETQYF
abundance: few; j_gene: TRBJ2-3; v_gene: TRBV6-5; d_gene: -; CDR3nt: TGTGCCAGCAGTTACCCACCCCCTAACACAGATACGCAGTATTTT; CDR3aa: CASSYPPPNTDTQYF
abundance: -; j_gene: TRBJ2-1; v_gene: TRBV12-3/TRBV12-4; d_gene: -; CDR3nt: TGTGCCAGCAGTCACCATGGGCAGTTCTTC; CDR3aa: CASSHHGQFF
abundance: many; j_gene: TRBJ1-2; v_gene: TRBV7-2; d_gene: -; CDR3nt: TGTGCCAGCAGCTTAGCAGGCAGCTATGGCTACACCTTC; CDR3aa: CASSLAGSYGYTF
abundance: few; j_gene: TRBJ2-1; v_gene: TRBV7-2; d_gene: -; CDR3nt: TGTGCCAGCAGCTTAGGGACCCGGGACTCCGTAGCCTACAATGAGCAGTTCTTC; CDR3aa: CASSLGTRDSVAYNEQFF
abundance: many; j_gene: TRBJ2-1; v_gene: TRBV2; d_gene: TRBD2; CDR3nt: TGTGCCAGCGGGCTGGGACTAGCGGGAGGGGATGAGCAGTTCTTC; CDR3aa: CASGLGLAGGDEQFF
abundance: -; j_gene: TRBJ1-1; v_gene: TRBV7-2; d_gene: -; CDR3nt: TGTGCCAGCAGTGACCCCTTCGGAGTTCCAGGGAACACTGAAGCTTTCTTT; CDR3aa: CASSDPFGVPGNTEAFF
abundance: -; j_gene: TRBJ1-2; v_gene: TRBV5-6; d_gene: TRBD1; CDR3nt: TGTGCCAGCAGCTTGTTTGGGACAGGGGCGCAAAATGGCTACACCTTC; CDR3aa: CASSLFGTGAQNGYTF
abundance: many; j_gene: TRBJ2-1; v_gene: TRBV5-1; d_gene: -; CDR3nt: TGCGCCAGCAGCTCCGCGCCCCGCCGTTCCTACAATGAGCAGTTCTTC; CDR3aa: CASSSAPRRSYNEQFF
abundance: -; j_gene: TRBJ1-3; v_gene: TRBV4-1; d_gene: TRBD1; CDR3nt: TGCGCCAGCAGCCAAGGAGCCTCAGGGGGCTTTGGAAGCACCATATATTTT; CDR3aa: CASSQGASGGFGSTIYF
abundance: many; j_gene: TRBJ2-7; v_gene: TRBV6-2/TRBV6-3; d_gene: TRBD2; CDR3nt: TGTGCCAGCAGTTTAGCGGGAGAAGGAGAGGAGCAGTACTTC; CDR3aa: CASSLAGEGEEQYF
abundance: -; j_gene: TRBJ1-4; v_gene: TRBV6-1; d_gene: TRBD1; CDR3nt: TGTGCCAGCAGACCTCAGGGGGCAACTAATGAAAAACTGTTTTTT; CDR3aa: CASRPQGATNEKLFF
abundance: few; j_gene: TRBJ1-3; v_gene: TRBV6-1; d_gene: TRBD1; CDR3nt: TGTGCCAGCAGTTACCTAATAACCTCGTGGACAGGGGGCGAGTCCGCTCTCTCTGGAAACACCATATATTTT; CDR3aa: CASSYLITSWTGGESALSGNTIYF